A single sample gave rise to the 18 T cell receptor beta chains below, sequenced in a study of blood T cell repertoires in COVID-19. Some clones are missing from TCRdb's copy, which holds only in-frame ones; the method was immunoSEQ multiplex PCR. The repertoire holds some 100,000 clones, about 90% seen once, with approximately 8.7% in the top ten. Sequenced sample: peripheral blood. The receptors stem from a woman between 65 and 79 years old with acute or convalescent COVID-19.

This chain links TRBV28 with TRBJ2-3; 7 bases are shared with TRBD2. Germline values: CDR1 MDHEN, CDR2 SYDVKM. The CDR3 totals 15 residues. V was pared by 6 bases and J by 2 bases, with 8 bases of the junction left unmatched. This CDR3 is CASRSWGLNTDTQYF. CDR3 DNA sequence: TGTGCCAGCAGATCCTGGGGACTAAACACAGATACGCAGTATTTT.

This clone occurred once. The V gene is TRBV4-1, the J gene TRBJ2-7, with TRBD1 matching 7 bases. There are 18 residues in the CDR3. Trimming at V came to 2 bases and at J to 4 bases, leaving 17 bases not matched to a gene. CDR1 MGHRA and CDR2 YSYEKL come from the germline V gene. The CDR3 spells CASSQYGQDGTRRYEQYF. In nucleotides, the CDR3 is TGCGCCAGCAGCCAATACGGACAGGATGGCACTCGCAGGTACGAGCAGTACTTC.

This chain connects TRBV5-1 to TRBJ2-7; perhaps TRBD1 as D (5 bases). V dropped 0 bases and J dropped 7 bases, with 8 bases sitting between them. The germline V gene has CDR1 SGHRS and CDR2 YFSETQ. The CDR3 covers 12 residues. The CDR3 nucleotides are TGCGCCAGCAGCTTGGTCAGGGCAGAGCAGTACTTC. The encoded protein is CASSLVRAEQYF.

This clone was seen just once. This chain uses TRBV29-1 with TRBJ2-1; TRBD2 matches at 7 bases. Per the germline V gene, CDR1 is SQVTM and CDR2 is ANQGSEA. The CDR3 consists of 14 residues. Trimming took 4 bases from V and 6 from J; bases not matched to a gene: 9. The CDR3 nucleotides read TGCAGCGTTGGAAAAGCGGGATCTGGCAATGAGCAGTTCTTC. Amino acid sequence: CSVGKAGSGNEQFF.

This clone was recorded once. An end of the junction does not agree with germline; a read error may underlie this. This chain uses TRBV5-1 with TRBJ2-5; weak D call: TRBD1 (5 bases). The CDR3 runs 15 residues. Germline-derived CDR1 and CDR2 are SGHRS and YFSETQ. The CDR3 spells CASRLGGQGQETQYF. The CDR3 nucleotides are TGCGCCAGCAGATTGGGTGGGCAGGGCCAAGAGACCCAGTACTTC.

The rearrangement uses TRBV5-1 and TRBJ2-1, with TRBD2 matching over 15 bases. Germline V CDR1 and CDR2: SGHRS, YFSETQ. CDR3 length equals 19 residues. The V gene end was trimmed by 4 bases and the J gene end by 4 bases; junction bases not matched to a gene: 12. The CDR3 sequence is CASSLGLAGGRPRYNEQFF. In nucleotides, the CDR3 is TGCGCCAGCAGCCTAGGACTAGCGGGGGGGCGCCCCCGATACAATGAGCAGTTCTTC.

This clone was recorded a few times. The chain links TRBV27 to TRBJ2-1; D is undetermined. Trimming removed 2 bases from V and 7 bases from J, with 6 bases in between. Germline values: CDR1 MNHEY, CDR2 SMNVEV (reference sequence). The CDR3 loop spans 12 amino acids. CDR3 residues: CASSLGSNEQFF. The CDR3 bases are TGTGCCAGCAGTTTAGGCTCGAATGAGCAGTTCTTC.

Concerning this clone itself: A read error may produce the germline difference seen at one junction end. The chain links TRBV19 to TRBJ2-3; D is perhaps TRBD2 (7 bases). This CDR3 comprises 17 residues. Germline V gene sequence: CDR1 LNHDA, CDR2 SQIVND (reference sequence). CDR3: CASSIDWGRGGTDTQYF. For the CDR3, the DNA is TGTGCCAGTAGTATAGATTGGGGTAGGGGGGGCACAGATACACAGTATTTT.

The chain has TRBV15 and TRBJ2-6; no clear D. This CDR3 spans 16 amino acids. V lost 3 bases, J lost 2 bases, and 11 bases lay in between. The germline V gene encodes CDR1 LNHNV and CDR2 YYDKDF (reference sequence). CDR3 sequence reads: CATSRQLGAGANVLTF. The CDR3 bases are TGTGCCACCAGCAGGCAGCTGGGCGCTGGGGCCAACGTCCTGACTTTC.

This clone turned up a few times. The rearrangement joins TRBV5-4 to TRBJ1-4; TRBD1 matches 10 bases. The length of the CDR3 is 16 residues. Germline CDR1 is SGHNT and CDR2 is YYREEE (reference sequence). The V and J ends lost 4 bases and 5 bases, in that order; junction bases with no gene match: 8. The CDR3 protein is CASSPGTGVSNEKLFF. CDR3 sequence (DNA): TGTGCCAGCAGCCCAGGGACAGGGGTATCGAATGAAAAACTGTTTTTT.

This rearrangement joins TRBV10-2 to TRBJ2-5, with a weak D call TRBD2 (5 bases). Deletions cut 1 base from V and 5 bases from J, with 11 bases between. Germline CDR1 WSHSY, CDR2 SAAADI. The CDR3 has 14 residues. CDR3 protein: CASSELGSRETQYF. DNA for the CDR3: TGCGCCAGCAGTGAGTTGGGGAGTAGGGAGACCCAGTACTTC.

The V gene is TRBV18, the J gene TRBJ1-2, with 7 bases that match TRBD1. There are 15 residues in the CDR3. V was clipped by 3 bases and J by 4 bases; unmatched bases: 8. The germline V gene has CDR1 KGHSH and CDR2 LQKENI. The CDR3 sequence: CASSPMDRPLYGYTF. The CDR3, as DNA: TGTGCCAGCTCACCTATGGACAGGCCCCTCTATGGCTACACCTTC. The full variable domain, in which reference TRBV18 and TRBJ1-2 provide the parts outside the CDR3, is NAGVMQNPRHLVRRRGQEARLRCSPMKGHSHVYWYRQLPEEGLKFMVYLQKENIIDESGMPKERFSAEFPKEGPSILRIQQVVRGDSAAYFCASSPMDRPLYGYTFGSGTRLTVV.

The J gene is TRBJ1-1, the V gene TRBV2; D ambiguous. The V gene's germline CDR1 is SNHLY and CDR2 FYNNEI. V was cut by 8 bases and J by 0 bases, with 4 bases left in between. The CDR3 loop spans 11 amino acids. CDR3 sequence: CASSLNTEAFF. For the CDR3, the DNA is TGTGCCAGCTCGTTGAACACTGAAGCTTTCTTT.

This clone was observed a few times. The CDR3 sequence: CASSLVPETYGYTF. As DNA, the CDR3 is TGTGCCAGCAGCTTAGTTCCCGAGACTTATGGCTACACCTTC. The chain is built from TRBV7-8 and TRBJ1-2; D is ambiguous. Trimming removed 1 base from V and 5 bases from J, with 11 bases in between. Germline CDR1 is SGHVS and CDR2 is FQNEAQ. The CDR3 length is 14 residues.

The chain recombines TRBV6-2 or TRBV6-3 with TRBJ1-5, with 7 bases fitting TRBD1. Germline CDR1 and CDR2: MNHEY and SVGEGT. J lost 6 bases, V lost 6 bases, and 8 bases had no gene match. The length of the CDR3 is 14 residues. DNA for the CDR3: TGTGCCAGCAGCCCCACAGGGGTCCGTCAGCCCCAGCATTTT. It encodes CASSPTGVRQPQHF.

The chain uses TRBV5-1 and TRBJ1-4; TRBD1 matches at 9 bases. V lost 3 bases, J lost 5 bases, and 8 bases stayed unmatched. The CDR3 spans 16 residues. Germline V gene data show CDR1 as SGHRS and CDR2 as YFSETQ. CDR3 amino acids: CASSWGAGTGNEKLFF. The DNA of the CDR3 is TGCGCCAGCAGCTGGGGGGCCGGGACAGGGAATGAAAAACTGTTTTTT.

The chain joins TRBV19 to TRBJ1-2; TRBD1 aligns across 7 bases. Per germline, CDR1 LNHDA and CDR2 SQIVND (reference sequence). V was clipped by 4 bases and J by 4 bases; unmatched bases: 0. This CDR3 is built from 12 residues. CDR3 sequence: CASSRDSYGYTF. DNA of the CDR3: TGTGCCAGTAGTAGGGACAGCTATGGCTACACCTTC.

This rearrangement joins TRBV5-4 to TRBJ2-3; tentative D call: TRBD2 (5 bases). CDR1 SGHNT and CDR2 YYREEE come from the germline V gene (reference sequence). CDR3 length equals 14 residues. Trimming pared 5 bases from V and 0 bases from J, leaving 10 bases between. The CDR3 here is CASRTEGSTDTQYF. Here the CDR3 DNA reads TGTGCCAGCAGGACTGAGGGTAGCACAGATACGCAGTATTTT.